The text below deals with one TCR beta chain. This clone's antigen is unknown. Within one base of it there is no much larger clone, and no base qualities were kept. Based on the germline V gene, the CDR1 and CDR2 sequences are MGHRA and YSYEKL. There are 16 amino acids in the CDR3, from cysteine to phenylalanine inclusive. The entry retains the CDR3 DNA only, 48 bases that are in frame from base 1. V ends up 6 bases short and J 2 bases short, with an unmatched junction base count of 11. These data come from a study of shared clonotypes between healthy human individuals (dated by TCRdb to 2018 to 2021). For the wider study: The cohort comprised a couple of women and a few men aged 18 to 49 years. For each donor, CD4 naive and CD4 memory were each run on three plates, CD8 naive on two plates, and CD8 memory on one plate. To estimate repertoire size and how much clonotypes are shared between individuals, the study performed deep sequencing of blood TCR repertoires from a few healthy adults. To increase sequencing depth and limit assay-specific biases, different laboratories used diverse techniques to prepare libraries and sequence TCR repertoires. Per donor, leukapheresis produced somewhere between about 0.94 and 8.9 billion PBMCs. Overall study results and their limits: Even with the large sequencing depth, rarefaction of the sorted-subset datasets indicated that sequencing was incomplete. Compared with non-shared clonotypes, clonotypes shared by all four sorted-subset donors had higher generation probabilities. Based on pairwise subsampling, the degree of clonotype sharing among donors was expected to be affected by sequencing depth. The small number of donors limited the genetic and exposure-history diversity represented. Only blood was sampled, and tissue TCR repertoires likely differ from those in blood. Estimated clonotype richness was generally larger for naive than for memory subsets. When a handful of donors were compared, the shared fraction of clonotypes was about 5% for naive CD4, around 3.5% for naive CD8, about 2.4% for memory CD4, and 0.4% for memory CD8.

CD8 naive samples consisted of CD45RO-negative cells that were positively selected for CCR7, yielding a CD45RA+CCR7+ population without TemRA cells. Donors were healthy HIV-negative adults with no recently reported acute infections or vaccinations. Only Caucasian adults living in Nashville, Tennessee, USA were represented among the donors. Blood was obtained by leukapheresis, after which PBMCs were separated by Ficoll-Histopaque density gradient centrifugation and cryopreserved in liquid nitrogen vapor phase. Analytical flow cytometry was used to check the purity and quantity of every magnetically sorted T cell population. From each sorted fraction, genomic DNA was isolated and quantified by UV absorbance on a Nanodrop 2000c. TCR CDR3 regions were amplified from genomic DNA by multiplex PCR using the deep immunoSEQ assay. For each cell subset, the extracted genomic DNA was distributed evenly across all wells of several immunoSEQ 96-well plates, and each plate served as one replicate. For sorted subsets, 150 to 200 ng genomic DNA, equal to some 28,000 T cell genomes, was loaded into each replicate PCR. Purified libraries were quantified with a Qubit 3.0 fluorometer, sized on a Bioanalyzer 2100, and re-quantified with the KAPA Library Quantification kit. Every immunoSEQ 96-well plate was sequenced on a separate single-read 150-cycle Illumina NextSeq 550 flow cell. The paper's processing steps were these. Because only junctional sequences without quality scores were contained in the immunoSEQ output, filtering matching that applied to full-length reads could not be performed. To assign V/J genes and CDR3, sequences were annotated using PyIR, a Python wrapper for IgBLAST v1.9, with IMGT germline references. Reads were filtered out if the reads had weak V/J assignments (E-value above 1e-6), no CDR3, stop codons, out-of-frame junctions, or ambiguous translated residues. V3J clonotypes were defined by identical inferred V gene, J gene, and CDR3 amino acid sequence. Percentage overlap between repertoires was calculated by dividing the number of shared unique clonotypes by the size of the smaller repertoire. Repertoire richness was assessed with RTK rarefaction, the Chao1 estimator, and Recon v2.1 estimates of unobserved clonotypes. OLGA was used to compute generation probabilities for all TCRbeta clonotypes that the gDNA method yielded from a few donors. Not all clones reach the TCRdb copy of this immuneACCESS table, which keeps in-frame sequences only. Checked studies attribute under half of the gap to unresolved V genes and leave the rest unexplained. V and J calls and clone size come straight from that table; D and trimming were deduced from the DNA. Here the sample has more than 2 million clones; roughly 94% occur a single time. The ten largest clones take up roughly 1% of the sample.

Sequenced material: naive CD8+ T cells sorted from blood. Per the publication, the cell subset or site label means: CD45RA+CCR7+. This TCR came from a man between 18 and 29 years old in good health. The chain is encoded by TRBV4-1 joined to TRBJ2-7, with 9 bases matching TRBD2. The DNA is TGCGCCAGCAGTCGAGCCGGGACTAGCAGTCCCTACGAGCAGTACTTC. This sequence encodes CASSRAGTSSPYEQYF.